The rows below give T cell receptor beta chains drawn from one sample of a study of beta chain features in type 1 diabetes. Sequencing was performed with immunoSEQ multiplex PCR; in TCRdb, only in-frame clones are kept and a portion is missing. Of 110,000 or so clones in the sample, almost 40% were seen once. What was sequenced was stem cell memory CD4+ T cells from blood. The receptors were sampled from a woman between 18 and 29 years old in good health. CDR3s include the opening cysteine and the closing phenylalanine or tryptophan. Each record gives: CDR3 DNA, CDR3 protein, clone size, D gene, V gene, J gene. A D gene is named only where the DNA matches it firmly. The size entry is marked missing in some rows and otherwise reads once, few, many or a size class.

TGCAGCGGGGGGGACAGCGAGGTTTGCCAGCCCCAGCATTTT	CSGGDSEVCQPQHF	.	TRBD1	TRBV29-1	TRBJ1-5
TGTGCCAGCAGCCAAGGGACTAGCGGGAGTGCAGAGACCCAGTACTTC	CASSQGTSGSAETQYF	few	TRBD2	TRBV4-2	TRBJ2-5
TGTGCCAGCAGTTCAACCCCCAGGCACACAGATACGCAGTATTTT	CASSSTPRHTDTQYF	.	.	TRBV27	TRBJ2-3
TGTGCCAGCTCACCACAAAGGGGTCCCTCTGGGGCCAACGTCCTGACTTTC	CASSPQRGPSGANVLTF	.	.	TRBV18	TRBJ2-6
TGTGCCAGCAGCCAAGATTGGACTAGCGGCAAAAACATTCAGTACTTC	CASSQDWTSGKNIQYF	few	TRBD2	TRBV4-2	TRBJ2-4
TGTGCCAGCAGACTCGGACAGGGAAAGGGCTACACCTTC	CASRLGQGKGYTF	.	TRBD1	TRBV6-5	TRBJ1-2
TGTGCCAGCAGTTTAGTAGTCGACTATGGCTACACCTTC	CASSLVVDYGYTF	few	.	TRBV28	TRBJ1-2
TGCGCCAGCAGCCAAGACCGGACAAGGGGATTCTATGGCTACACCTTC	CASSQDRTRGFYGYTF	.	.	TRBV4-1	TRBJ1-2
TGTGCCAGCAGCTTAGTAGGGGCTTCTGGAAACACCATATATTTT	CASSLVGASGNTIYF	few	.	TRBV7-8	TRBJ1-3
TGTGCCAGCACCAAATTAGCGGGAGTGACCGGGGAGCTGTTTTTT	CASTKLAGVTGELFF	.	TRBD2	TRBV27	TRBJ2-2
TGTGCCAGCTCACAGGGGGCAGACACTGAAGCTTTCTTT	CASSQGADTEAFF	few	TRBD1	TRBV18	TRBJ1-1
TGTGCCAGCAGCTTAGGGGGGGGAGTCCCCTACAATGAGCAGTTCTTC	CASSLGGGVPYNEQFF	.	TRBD2	TRBV7-6	TRBJ2-1
TGTGCCAGCAGAGCCCCAGGGGGAGGCATTCAGTACTTC	CASRAPGGGIQYF	few	.	TRBV6-1	TRBJ2-4
TGCGCCAGCGCATCTAGCGGGAGCGGGTACGAGCAGTACTTC	CASASSGSGYEQYF	.	TRBD2	TRBV5-1	TRBJ2-7
TGTGCCAGCAGTTCCCCCCCCGGGGCTGGGGCCAACGTCCTGACTTTC	CASSSPPGAGANVLTF	.	.	TRBV28	TRBJ2-6
TGCGCCAGCAGTGGAACAGGGACGATTGGTCAGCCCCAGCATTTT	CASSGTGTIGQPQHF	.	.	TRBV10-2	TRBJ1-5
TGTGCCACCAGCAGGAACCCCGTGGGCGGGAGGTTTGGAGATACGCAGTATTTT	CATSRNPVGGRFGDTQYF	.	TRBD2	TRBV15	TRBJ2-3
TGCGCCAGCAGCTCAGACAGGGGTGGTACTGAAGCTTTCTTT	CASSSDRGGTEAFF	few	TRBD1	TRBV5-1	TRBJ1-1
TGCAGTGCTAGAGGGACAGCCGAGCAGTACTTC	CSARGTAEQYF	.	.	TRBV20-1	TRBJ2-7
TGTGCCAGCAGCCCGGACAGGGGGCGATCCTACGAGCAGTACTTC	CASSPDRGRSYEQYF	few	TRBD1	TRBV11-2	TRBJ2-7
TGTGCCAGCAGCACCTTAGCGGGGGCCTACAATGAGCAGTTCTTC	CASSTLAGAYNEQFF	.	TRBD2	TRBV4-2	TRBJ2-1
TGTGCCAGCAGCCAAGCAAGCGCTAGTCCCTCAGATACGCAGTATTTT	CASSQASASPSDTQYF	.	.	TRBV4-2	TRBJ2-3
TGTGCCAGCAGCCCCCAAGGGACAGGGGGTAGGGAGACCCAGTACTTC	CASSPQGTGGRETQYF	.	TRBD1	TRBV7-9	TRBJ2-5
TGTGCCAGCAGCCCGAAAGGACTAGCGGGAATCTACGAGCAGTACTTC	CASSPKGLAGIYEQYF	.	TRBD2	TRBV7-2	TRBJ2-7
TGTGCCTGGAGAAGGCGGGGGCTACAAGAGACCCAGTACTTC	CAWRRRGLQETQYF	.	.	TRBV30	TRBJ2-5
TGTGCCTGGAGTGCGACAGAGCTCTTAAATCAGCCCCAGCATTTT	CAWSATELLNQPQHF	.	.	TRBV30	TRBJ1-5
TGTGCCAGCAGAGTCTCCGGGACTAGCGGAGCCTACGAGCAGTACTTC	CASRVSGTSGAYEQYF	few	TRBD2	TRBV2	TRBJ2-7
TGTGCCAGCAGTAAGCGGGAGGGCCCCCACGAGCAGTACTTC	CASSKREGPHEQYF	.	TRBD2	TRBV28	TRBJ2-7
TGTGCCAGCAGTGGCGGGGCCGGTGAGACCCAGTACTTC	CASSGGAGETQYF	.	.	TRBV6-1	TRBJ2-5
TGTGCCAGCAGCTTAGGGCCGAACCCGGGGAAGACCCAGTACTTC	CASSLGPNPGKTQYF	.	.	TRBV7-9	TRBJ2-5
TGTGCCAGCAGCTTGGGGGGGGCGAACACTGAAGCTTTCTTT	CASSLGGANTEAFF	.	.	TRBV7-2	TRBJ1-1
TGCGCCAGCAGCTTGGCCGACAGGGTAATCTACAATGAGCAGTTCTTC	CASSLADRVIYNEQFF	.	TRBD1	TRBV5-1	TRBJ2-1
TGTGCCAGCAGCTTAGCGCTGGGACTAGCGGGAGGTAACACCGGGGAGCTGTTTTTT	CASSLALGLAGGNTGELFF	few	TRBD2	TRBV7-9	TRBJ2-2
TGTGCCAGCAGCTTGGGGCGGTCTCTGGGCTACACCTTC	CASSLGRSLGYTF	.	.	TRBV5-8	TRBJ1-2
TGTGCCATCAGTGCACCGGGACAGGGGGCAACAGATACGCAGTATTTT	CAISAPGQGATDTQYF	.	TRBD1	TRBV10-3	TRBJ2-3
TGTGCCAGCTCACCACGTTATGGAAGGGGCATGGACACTGAAGCTTTCTTT	CASSPRYGRGMDTEAFF	.	.	TRBV18	TRBJ1-1
TGTGCCAGCAGCTTAGGCTCCGACAGGTTCTATGGCTACACCTTC	CASSLGSDRFYGYTF	.	.	TRBV7-8	TRBJ1-2
TGTGCCAGCTCACCAAGTAGTCATCCTGCTAGCAATCAGCCCCAGCATTTT	CASSPSSHPASNQPQHF	few	.	TRBV18	TRBJ1-5
TGTGCCAGCAATTCGGCCGGCAGGGGGCCCGGCTACACCTTC	CASNSAGRGPGYTF	.	TRBD1	TRBV2	TRBJ1-2
TGTGCCAGCAGTCGACAGGAAGTGAACACTGAAGCTTTCTTT	CASSRQEVNTEAFF	.	.	TRBV2	TRBJ1-1
TGTGCCATCAGCCCTACAGGAAACCAAGAGACCCAGTACTTC	CAISPTGNQETQYF	.	.	TRBV10-3	TRBJ2-5
TGTGCCACCAGCAGAGCAAGCGGGAGGAGGGACTACAATGAGCAGTTCTTC	CATSRASGRRDYNEQFF	.	TRBD2	TRBV15	TRBJ2-1
TGTGCCAGCAGTGTGGACAGAACGAACACCGGGGAGCTGTTTTTT	CASSVDRTNTGELFF	few	.	TRBV28	TRBJ2-2
TGTGCTAGTGGTTTGGTACTGGGCAGAAACACAGATACGCAGTATTTT	CASGLVLGRNTDTQYF	.	.	TRBV12-5	TRBJ2-3
TGCAGCGTTGAAGTCCAGGGCGGATACACTGAAGCTTTCTTT	CSVEVQGGYTEAFF	few	.	TRBV29-1	TRBJ1-1